What follows are 26 T cell receptor beta chains derived from one specimen sequenced in a study of Ad26.COV2.S vaccination and SARS-CoV-2 variants. The repertoire was sequenced with immunoSEQ multiplex PCR; TCRdb's copy has only in-frame clones and lacks some. The repertoire holds 300,000 to 350,000 clones, around four fifths seen once, with 2% to 2.5% in the top ten. Specified treatment: 19 received Ad26.COV2.S at low or high dose, single or two shots; five or six received placebo; per-sample allocation not given. The samples were gathered on day 63 after the first injection of vaccine or placebo. Sequencing used peripheral blood, obtained in a trial of Ad26.COV2.S vaccine versus placebo. The receptors were sampled from a person between 18 and 65 years old who received the Ad26.COV2.S COVID-19 vaccine or a placebo.

This clone was detected only once. This rearrangement joins TRBV7-9 to TRBJ2-2, with TRBD1 identical over 11 bases. CDR1 SEHNR and CDR2 FQNEAQ come from the germline V gene (reference sequence). Trimming cost V 3 bases and J 6 bases; bases outside gene matches: 6. The CDR3 has 16 residues. The CDR3 bases are TGTGCCAGCAGCTTCGGACAGGGGGCGATCCCCGGGGAGCTGTTTTTT. Residues: CASSFGQGAIPGELFF.

This clone was detected only a few times. The J gene is TRBJ1-2, the V gene TRBV2, with D possibly being TRBD1 (5 bases). Germline values: CDR1 SNHLY, CDR2 FYNNEI. The CDR3 is 13 amino acids. The ends were cut back, 6 bases at V and 3 bases at J, with 11 bases in the middle. The CDR3 DNA reads as TGTGCCAGCAGCTACAGGACTTACTATGGCTACACCTTC. Amino acids: CASSYRTYYGYTF.

Only one count was recorded for this clone. This chain uses TRBV6-6 with TRBJ2-5; no clear D gene. V was clipped by 4 bases and J by 1 base, with 10 bases between them. The CDR3 has 14 amino acids. Germline V lookup: CDR1 MNHNY, CDR2 SVGAGI (reference sequence). The CDR3 spells CASSWSLAQETQYF. The CDR3 coding sequence is TGTGCCAGCAGTTGGAGTCTTGCCCAAGAGACCCAGTACTTC.

This chain connects TRBV18 to TRBJ1-2, with TRBD1 identical over 8 bases. The junction had 9 bases not matched to a gene; V was cut back by 0 bases and J by 9 bases. CDR1 KGHSH and CDR2 LQKENI come from the germline V gene. The CDR3 covers 15 residues. The chain's CDR3 is CASSPPETGAPSYTF. CDR3 in DNA: TGTGCCAGCTCACCACCGGAGACAGGGGCCCCGAGCTACACCTTC.

This clone is a singleton in its sample. The V and J genes are TRBV9 and TRBJ2-3, with D uncertain. CDR3 length: 14 residues. The germline CDR1 and CDR2 sequences are SGDLS and YYNGEE. V dropped 4 bases and J dropped 6 bases, with 15 bases sitting between them. The CDR3 coding sequence is TGTGCCAGCAGCCTCTTGGGCACGAGGGATACGCAGTATTTT. Amino acids: CASSLLGTRDTQYF.

This chain uses TRBV7-3 with TRBJ2-2; D not certain. Trimming cost V 5 bases and J 5 bases, with 9 bases left between them. This CDR3 spans 13 amino acids. CDR1 SGHTA and CDR2 FQGTGA come from the germline V gene. The CDR3 loop reads CASSPRVTGELFF. The CDR3 nucleotides read TGTGCCAGCAGCCCACGGGTGACCGGGGAGCTGTTTTTT.

This chain links TRBV6-5 with TRBJ2-3; no reliable D call. The length of the CDR3 is 11 residues. Trimming shortened V by 8 bases and J by 4 bases, and 7 bases separated the two germline ends. The germline V gene encodes CDR1 MNHEY and CDR2 SVGAGI. The CDR3 sequence: CASPASDTQYF. The DNA of the CDR3 is TGTGCCAGCCCCGCCTCAGATACGCAGTATTTT.

The chain combines TRBV4-2 with TRBJ2-3; the D call may be TRBD1 or TRBD2 (6 bases each). This CDR3 has 17 amino acids. CDR1 LGHNA and CDR2 YNFKEQ come from the germline V gene. The V and J ends lost 4 bases and 2 bases respectively, with 19 bases between them. The CDR3 protein is CASSLSPGGPNTDTQYF. The CDR3 DNA reads TGTGCCAGCAGCCTGAGCCCCGGGGGCCCTAACACAGATACGCAGTATTTT.

V and J are TRBV28 and TRBJ2-5; TRBD2 is a possible D gene (6 bases). The germline gives CDR1 MDHEN, CDR2 SYDVKM. Trimming stripped 4 bases from V and 2 bases from J, with 23 bases between. The CDR3 spans 18 residues. Here the CDR3 reads CASSWFMSGVVQQETQYF. In DNA, the CDR3 is TGTGCCAGCAGTTGGTTTATGTCGGGGGTTGTCCAACAAGAGACCCAGTACTTC.

The chain recombines TRBV30 with TRBJ1-6; maybe TRBD1 (6 bases). Germline V gives CDR1 GTSNPN, CDR2 SVGIG (reference sequence). This CDR3 contains 13 residues. V lost 2 bases to trimming and J lost 7 bases, with 9 bases between them. The CDR3 DNA sequence: TGTGCCTGGAGTTGGGGGGGCAATTCACCCCTCCACTTT. It codes for CAWSWGGNSPLHF. Based on the CDR3 plus reference TRBV30 and TRBJ1-6, the full variable domain is SQTIHQWPATLVQPVGSPLSLECTVEGTSNPNLYWYRQAAGRGLQLLFYSVGIGQISSEVPQNLSASRPQDRQFILSSKKLLLSDSGFYLCAWSWGGNSPLHFGNGTRLTVT.

This rearrangement joins TRBV29-1 to TRBJ1-3; no definite D call. The germline V gene has CDR1 SQVTM and CDR2 ANQGSEA. V shed 7 bases and J shed 0 bases, with 13 bases lying between them. The CDR3 runs 14 residues. CDR3 DNA sequence: TGCAGCGCCGTGCCGAATCTCTCTGGAAACACCATATATTTT. Protein: CSAVPNLSGNTIYF.

V is TRBV29-1 and J is TRBJ2-3; D perhaps matches TRBD2 (5 bases). Trimming stripped 8 bases from V and 1 base from J, with 16 bases between. Germline values: CDR1 SQVTM, CDR2 ANQGSEA. The CDR3 totals 14 residues. In nucleotides, the CDR3 is TGCAGCTTCCCCCGGGGTAGCGGCACAGATACGCAGTATTTT. Encoded protein: CSFPRGSGTDTQYF.

The V call is TRBV5-1, the J call TRBJ2-5, with TRBD1 identical over 7 bases. The CDR3 is 16 amino acids. The germline V gene encodes CDR1 SGHRS and CDR2 YFSETQ. Trimming at V came to 1 base and at J to 1 base, leaving 7 bases not matched to a gene. This CDR3 reads CASSLRPGGVQETQYF. DNA for the CDR3: TGCGCCAGCAGCTTGAGGCCAGGGGGTGTCCAAGAGACCCAGTACTTC.

The rearrangement uses TRBV4-1 and TRBJ2-7; D unclear. Germline CDR1 reads MGHRA; CDR2 reads YSYEKL. V was trimmed by 1 base and J by 0 bases, leaving 13 bases between them. The CDR3 totals 16 residues. The CDR3 reads CASSQVDITSSYEQYF. The CDR3 region has the DNA TGCGCCAGCAGCCAAGTAGACATTACCAGCTCCTACGAGCAGTACTTC.

This chain links TRBV28 with TRBJ2-5; D may be TRBD2 (6 bases). From germline, CDR1 is MDHEN and CDR2 SYDVKM. V lost 2 bases and J 4 bases, leaving 8 bases between the germline ends. There are 13 residues in the CDR3. The CDR3: CASSLGGAETQYF. For the CDR3, the DNA is TGTGCCAGCAGTTTAGGCGGGGCAGAGACCCAGTACTTC.

The genes are TRBV9 and TRBJ2-5; 8 nucleotides agree with TRBD2. Germline V gene lookup returns CDR1 SGDLS and CDR2 YYNGEE. After removal of 2 bases from V and 5 bases from J, the junction contained 2 bases not matched to a gene. The CDR3 totals 13 residues. CDR3 sequence reads: CASSVRLAETQYF. CDR3 DNA sequence: TGTGCCAGCAGCGTCCGACTAGCGGAGACCCAGTACTTC.

V gene TRBV28 combines with J gene TRBJ2-7, with 8 bases identical to TRBD1. CDR3 length: 14 residues. Per germline, CDR1 MDHEN and CDR2 SYDVKM. With 3 bases clipped from V and 1 base from J, the junction kept 2 bases outside the gene matches. CDR3 amino acids: CASSFGDRSYEQYF. The CDR3 DNA reads as TGTGCCAGCAGTTTCGGGGACAGGTCCTACGAGCAGTACTTC.

The chain is built from TRBV6-5 and TRBJ2-7, with D tentatively TRBD1 (5 bases). The CDR3 is 14 residues long. The V end was cut by 6 bases, the J end by 2 bases, with 14 bases between. Germline assignment: CDR1 MNHEY and CDR2 SVGAGI. CDR3 coding DNA: TGTGCCAGCAGCCACCCAGGACAAGCCTACGAGCAGTACTTC. Its protein product is CASSHPGQAYEQYF.

This chain connects TRBV28 to TRBJ2-5; possible D gene TRBD1, 6 bases. Trimming removed 2 bases from V and 4 bases from J, with 20 bases in between. Germline V gene data show CDR1 as MDHEN and CDR2 as SYDVKM. CDR3 length: 17 residues. The CDR3 is CASSLNIESGARETQYF. In DNA form, the CDR3 reads TGTGCCAGCAGTTTAAATATAGAGTCAGGGGCACGAGAGACCCAGTACTTC.

The chain links TRBV5-1 to TRBJ2-7; weak D call: TRBD1 (6 bases). CDR3 length: 14 amino acids. V was trimmed by 5 bases and J by 2 bases, leaving 14 bases between them. Germline CDR1 reads SGHRS; CDR2 reads YFSETQ. For the CDR3, the DNA is TGCGCCAGCAGGAGGGACACTCTCCCCTACGAGCAGTACTTC. Protein product: CASRRDTLPYEQYF.

This clone was detected only a few times. The V call is TRBV20-1, the J call TRBJ1-2; no clear D. V was cut by 3 bases and J by 1 base, with 6 bases left in between. The CDR3 runs 12 residues. Per the germline V gene, CDR1 is DFQATT and CDR2 is SNEGSKA (reference sequence). The CDR3 DNA follows: TGCAGTGCTAGTCAGAGTAACTATGGCTACACCTTC. This gives the protein CSASQSNYGYTF.

This sequence joins TRBV29-1 and TRBJ2-1, with TRBD1 as a possible D gene (7 bases). In germline, CDR1 is SQVTM, CDR2 ANQGSEA. V lost 6 bases and J 5 bases, leaving 11 bases between the germline ends. This CDR3 has 12 amino acids. The CDR3 coding sequence is TGCAGCGTGGGGGGACAGAACAATGAGCAGTTCTTC. This codes for CSVGGQNNEQFF.

This clone was counted once. The CDR3 is CASSVLRGETQYF. The CDR3 DNA sequence: TGTGCCAGCAGTGTTCTAAGAGGGGAGACCCAGTACTTC. The chain recombines TRBV2 with TRBJ2-5; the D gene is possibly TRBD2 (5 bases). Trimming left V 4 bases short and J 5 bases short, with 11 bases between. There are 13 residues in the CDR3. CDR1 and CDR2 from the germline V gene are SNHLY and FYNNEI.

V is TRBV6-5 and J is TRBJ2-3; D uncertain. Germline lookup yields CDR1 MNHEY and CDR2 SVGAGI. The V gene lost 6 bases and the J gene lost 2 bases, with 15 bases spanning the gap. The CDR3 totals 15 residues. CDR3 region: CASSDAGIVTDTQYF. The DNA for the CDR3 is TGTGCCAGCAGCGACGCAGGTATCGTCACAGATACGCAGTATTTT.

The gene calls are TRBV2 and TRBJ2-7; D uncertain. CDR1 is SNHLY and CDR2 is FYNNEI in the germline V gene. V was shortened by 7 bases and J by 0 bases, with 13 bases between the two germline ends. This CDR3 is 14 amino acids long. The CDR3 loop is CASIPGRFSYEQYF. CDR3 bases: TGTGCCAGCATCCCCGGCAGGTTCTCCTACGAGCAGTACTTC.

This chain uses TRBV9 with TRBJ1-6, with D possibly matching TRBD1 (5 bases). This CDR3 contains 16 residues. Germline V gene lookup returns CDR1 SGDLS and CDR2 YYNGEE. Trimming cost V 2 bases and J 4 bases, with 13 bases left between them. The DNA for the CDR3 is TGTGCCAGCAGCGTGAAAGGGGAGCGTTATAATTCACCCCTCCACTTT. It yields the protein CASSVKGERYNSPLHF.